Listed below are T cell receptor beta chains from one sample, sequenced in a study of T cell responses to AZD1222 COVID-19 vaccine. Using immunoSEQ multiplex PCR, the repertoire was profiled, and TCRdb retains in-frame clones only, with some absent. The sample holds 100,000 to 150,000 clones, roughly 90% seen once. The sequencing here drew on peripheral blood, taken on day 0 of AZD1222 vaccination. These receptors were collected from an adult in good health. The CDR3 runs from the conserved cysteine through the conserved F or W. D genes are given only for firm matches. Not every row has a clone size; where given, it reads once, few, many or a size class.

D gene: .; J gene: TRBJ1-1; clone size: .; V gene: TRBV14; CDR3 DNA: TGTGCCAGCAGCCAAATGCTGGCGAACACTGAAGCTTTCTTT; CDR3 protein: CASSQMLANTEAFF
D gene: .; J gene: TRBJ2-2; clone size: once; V gene: TRBV4-3; CDR3 DNA: TGCGCCAGCAGCCAAGAAATTAGCCGCGGGACCGGGGAGCTGTTTTTT; CDR3 protein: CASSQEISRGTGELFF
D gene: .; J gene: TRBJ2-1; clone size: .; V gene: TRBV3-1/TRBV3-2; CDR3 DNA: TGTGCCAGCAGCCAAGAGGTTGAGCGGAAGGATGAGCAGTTCTTC; CDR3 protein: CASSQEVERKDEQFF
D gene: .; J gene: TRBJ1-4; clone size: .; V gene: TRBV28; CDR3 DNA: TGTGCCAGCAAGGGACCCCCTAATGAAAAACTGTTTTTT; CDR3 protein: CASKGPPNEKLFF
D gene: .; J gene: TRBJ2-5; clone size: once; V gene: TRBV25-1; CDR3 DNA: TGTGCCAGCAGTGAACGAGGGAGGGAGACCCAGTACTTC; CDR3 protein: CASSERGRETQYF
D gene: .; J gene: TRBJ2-1; clone size: .; V gene: TRBV5-4; CDR3 DNA: TGTGCCAGCAGCTGGGGTGGTTTGAATGAGCAGTTCTTC; CDR3 protein: CASSWGGLNEQFF
D gene: .; J gene: TRBJ1-3; clone size: .; V gene: TRBV19; CDR3 DNA: TGTGCCGGGGGATTCTCTGGAAACACCATATATTTT; CDR3 protein: CAGGFSGNTIYF
D gene: .; J gene: TRBJ2-7; clone size: .; V gene: TRBV14; CDR3 DNA: TGTGCCAGCAGCCAAGAAACCCTGTTGGAGCAGTACTTC; CDR3 protein: CASSQETLLEQYF
D gene: .; J gene: TRBJ2-7; clone size: .; V gene: TRBV11-1; CDR3 DNA: TGTGCCAGCAGCTCTCCACTAGAAAGGCCTCCCTACGAGCAGTACTTC; CDR3 protein: CASSSPLERPPYEQYF
D gene: .; J gene: TRBJ1-2; clone size: .; V gene: TRBV3-1/TRBV3-2; CDR3 DNA: TGTGCCAGCAGCCGTATAGATGGGGGAACCAACTATGGCTACACCTTC; CDR3 protein: CASSRIDGGTNYGYTF
D gene: TRBD1; J gene: TRBJ1-4; clone size: .; V gene: TRBV7-2; CDR3 DNA: TGTGCCAGCAGCTCTACTTACAGGGGACGTACAACCAATGAAAAACTGTTTTTT; CDR3 protein: CASSSTYRGRTTNEKLFF
D gene: .; J gene: TRBJ1-1; clone size: .; V gene: TRBV12-3/TRBV12-4; CDR3 DNA: TGTGCCAGCAGTTTGGGACAAGCAGCTTTCTTT; CDR3 protein: CASSLGQAAFF
D gene: TRBD1; J gene: TRBJ2-1; clone size: .; V gene: TRBV29-1; CDR3 DNA: TGCAGCGTTGAAATTTGGGACAGTTCCTACAATGAGCAGTTCTTC; CDR3 protein: CSVEIWDSSYNEQFF
D gene: .; J gene: TRBJ1-1; clone size: few; V gene: TRBV2; CDR3 DNA: TGTGCCAGCAGGACGAGCAGGGTCACTGAAGCTTTCTTT; CDR3 protein: CASRTSRVTEAFF
D gene: TRBD1; J gene: TRBJ2-3; clone size: .; V gene: TRBV11-3; CDR3 DNA: TGTGCCAGCAGCTTAGCGGAAACAGGGGTTTCCCTTACAGATACGCAGTATTTT; CDR3 protein: CASSLAETGVSLTDTQYF
D gene: TRBD2; J gene: TRBJ2-7; clone size: .; V gene: TRBV7-4; CDR3 DNA: TGTGCCAGCAGCTCAACTTTGAGCTTAGCGGGGGTGGCCTACGAGCAGTACTTC; CDR3 protein: CASSSTLSLAGVAYEQYF
D gene: TRBD1; J gene: TRBJ2-7; clone size: .; V gene: TRBV30; CDR3 DNA: TGTGCCTGGAGTTCGGGACAGTCCTACGAGCAGTACTTC; CDR3 protein: CAWSSGQSYEQYF
D gene: .; J gene: TRBJ2-3; clone size: .; V gene: TRBV5-1; CDR3 DNA: TGCGCCAGCAGCTTGGGGGATTTGGGCAGGCCCACAGATACGCAGTATTTT; CDR3 protein: CASSLGDLGRPTDTQYF
D gene: .; J gene: TRBJ1-4; clone size: .; V gene: TRBV9; CDR3 DNA: TGTGCCAGCAGGGGCACAAATAATGAAAAACTGTTTTTT; CDR3 protein: CASRGTNNEKLFF
D gene: .; J gene: TRBJ2-7; clone size: .; V gene: TRBV5-1; CDR3 DNA: TGCGCCAGCAGCTCCCGGCTCCCGGGTGGGTCCTACGAGCAGTACTTC; CDR3 protein: CASSSRLPGGSYEQYF
D gene: .; J gene: TRBJ2-2; clone size: .; V gene: TRBV4-3; CDR3 DNA: TGCGCCAGCAGCCAAGTTGTGATGACCGGGGAGCTGTTTTTT; CDR3 protein: CASSQVVMTGELFF
D gene: .; J gene: TRBJ1-2; clone size: .; V gene: TRBV18; CDR3 DNA: TGTGCCAGCTCACCCCAGGCCCCCCGGAGCTATGGCTACACCTTC; CDR3 protein: CASSPQAPRSYGYTF
D gene: TRBD2; J gene: TRBJ2-7; clone size: .; V gene: TRBV14; CDR3 DNA: TGTGCCAGCAGCCATACTAGCGGGAGTATGGGCTTC; CDR3 protein: CASSHTSGSMGF
D gene: .; J gene: TRBJ1-2; clone size: .; V gene: TRBV27; CDR3 DNA: TGTGCCAGCAGGCATCCACGGAACAGCTATGGCTACACCTTC; CDR3 protein: CASRHPRNSYGYTF
D gene: TRBD1; J gene: TRBJ2-1; clone size: .; V gene: TRBV24-1; CDR3 DNA: TGTGCCACCAGTCCCGGGACAGGGGCCCCCTACAATGAGCAGTTCTTC; CDR3 protein: CATSPGTGAPYNEQFF
D gene: .; J gene: TRBJ1-2; clone size: .; V gene: TRBV7-3; CDR3 DNA: TGTGCCAGCAGCTTAGGGGGGCACCGTGGCTACACCTTC; CDR3 protein: CASSLGGHRGYTF
D gene: TRBD1; J gene: TRBJ2-7; clone size: .; V gene: TRBV5-1; CDR3 DNA: TGCGCCAGCAGCACCGGACAGGGGGCACGGGAGCAGTACTTC; CDR3 protein: CASSTGQGAREQYF
D gene: .; J gene: TRBJ1-2; clone size: .; V gene: TRBV7-9; CDR3 DNA: TGTGCCAGCAGCCACCCGGGGGGCCACTATGGCTACACCTTC; CDR3 protein: CASSHPGGHYGYTF
D gene: .; J gene: TRBJ1-1; clone size: .; V gene: TRBV12-3/TRBV12-4; CDR3 DNA: TGTGCCAGCAGTTTAGGATTGAACACTGAAGCTTTCTTT; CDR3 protein: CASSLGLNTEAFF
D gene: .; J gene: TRBJ1-4; clone size: .; V gene: TRBV6-6; CDR3 DNA: TGTGCCAGCAGTTACACGGACACCCGCCATGAAAAACTGTTTTTT; CDR3 protein: CASSYTDTRHEKLFF
D gene: TRBD1; J gene: TRBJ2-2; clone size: .; V gene: TRBV7-9; CDR3 DNA: TGTGCCAGCAGCTATGACCGGACAGGAAGCCCTTCATCCGGGGAGCTGTTTTTT; CDR3 protein: CASSYDRTGSPSSGELFF
D gene: TRBD1; J gene: TRBJ1-1; clone size: once; V gene: TRBV7-8; CDR3 DNA: TGTGCCAGCAGCTTGGGACAGGGGGGCGGCACTGAAGCTTTCTTT; CDR3 protein: CASSLGQGGGTEAFF
D gene: .; J gene: TRBJ2-7; clone size: .; V gene: TRBV6-6; CDR3 DNA: TGTGCCAGCAGTACCCTAGCGTACGAGCAGTACTTC; CDR3 protein: CASSTLAYEQYF
D gene: TRBD2; J gene: TRBJ2-3; clone size: .; V gene: TRBV7-2; CDR3 DNA: TGTGCCAGCAGCCCCCTAGCCGGGGGGGCCTTCAGCACAGATACGCAGTATTTT; CDR3 protein: CASSPLAGGAFSTDTQYF
D gene: TRBD1; J gene: TRBJ1-2; clone size: .; V gene: TRBV11-3; CDR3 DNA: TGTGCCAGCAGCTTAGATGGGACAGAAAACTATGGCTACACCTTC; CDR3 protein: CASSLDGTENYGYTF
D gene: .; J gene: TRBJ2-4; clone size: .; V gene: TRBV5-5; CDR3 DNA: TGTGCCAGCAGCTGGGCACAGGTGGCAAACATTCAGTACTTC; CDR3 protein: CASSWAQVANIQYF
D gene: .; J gene: TRBJ1-2; clone size: .; V gene: TRBV24-1; CDR3 DNA: TGTGCCACCAGTGACAACCGACAACATGGCTACACCTTC; CDR3 protein: CATSDNRQHGYTF
D gene: TRBD1; J gene: TRBJ1-1; clone size: .; V gene: TRBV4-3; CDR3 DNA: TGCGCCAGCAGCCAAGCGGGACAGATGAACACTGAAGCTTTCTTT; CDR3 protein: CASSQAGQMNTEAFF
D gene: .; J gene: TRBJ1-2; clone size: .; V gene: TRBV3-1/TRBV3-2; CDR3 DNA: TGTGCCAGCAGCCAAGGATCGCTGGGGGACACCTTC; CDR3 protein: CASSQGSLGDTF
D gene: .; J gene: TRBJ1-2; clone size: .; V gene: TRBV11-1; CDR3 DNA: TGTGCCAGCAGCTTAGAGGGTGGCTACACCTTC; CDR3 protein: CASSLEGGYTF
D gene: TRBD2; J gene: TRBJ2-2; clone size: .; V gene: TRBV27; CDR3 DNA: TGTGCCAGCAATAACAGGCGGGGGACCGGGGAGCTGTTTTTT; CDR3 protein: CASNNRRGTGELFF
D gene: TRBD2; J gene: TRBJ2-7; clone size: .; V gene: TRBV28; CDR3 DNA: TGTGCCAGCAGTTTAACTAGCGTTACCTACGAGCAGTACTTC; CDR3 protein: CASSLTSVTYEQYF
D gene: TRBD1; J gene: TRBJ1-2; clone size: .; V gene: TRBV13; CDR3 DNA: TGTGCCAGCAGCTCCCCGGGGACAGGGGAGGTTCGTCGTGGCTACACCTTC; CDR3 protein: CASSSPGTGEVRRGYTF
D gene: .; J gene: TRBJ2-7; clone size: .; V gene: TRBV5-1; CDR3 DNA: TGCGCCAGCAGGAAGGAAGCTGACTCCTACGAGCAGTACTTC; CDR3 protein: CASRKEADSYEQYF
D gene: .; J gene: TRBJ2-2; clone size: .; V gene: TRBV6-2/TRBV6-3; CDR3 DNA: TGTGCCAGCAGTTACTTGGACAGTATTCACACCGGGGAGCTGTTTTTT; CDR3 protein: CASSYLDSIHTGELFF
D gene: .; J gene: TRBJ1-6; clone size: .; V gene: TRBV9; CDR3 DNA: TGTGCCAGCAGCGCCCAGACAGGCATTAATTCACCCCTCCACTTT; CDR3 protein: CASSAQTGINSPLHF
D gene: .; J gene: TRBJ2-7; clone size: .; V gene: TRBV27; CDR3 DNA: TGTGCCAGCAGTTTCGGGCCGCAATACGAGCAGTACTTC; CDR3 protein: CASSFGPQYEQYF
D gene: .; J gene: TRBJ2-7; clone size: .; V gene: TRBV25-1; CDR3 DNA: TGTGCCAGCAGGGGGACAGCGGGGGCCTACGAGCAGTACTTC; CDR3 protein: CASRGTAGAYEQYF
D gene: TRBD2; J gene: TRBJ2-7; clone size: once; V gene: TRBV7-2; CDR3 DNA: TGTGCCAGCAGCTTAGTTGTGGCTAGCGGGAGTTACGAGCAGTACTTC; CDR3 protein: CASSLVVASGSYEQYF
D gene: .; J gene: TRBJ2-5; clone size: .; V gene: TRBV15; CDR3 DNA: TGTGCCACCAGCAGAGATGACAAGGTGGAGACCCAGTACTTC; CDR3 protein: CATSRDDKVETQYF
D gene: .; J gene: TRBJ2-7; clone size: .; V gene: TRBV19; CDR3 DNA: TGTGCCAGTAAAACAGCGTCGGGGGTCTTCGGTGAATACGAGCAGTACTTC; CDR3 protein: CASKTASGVFGEYEQYF
D gene: .; J gene: TRBJ2-7; clone size: .; V gene: TRBV19; CDR3 DNA: TGTGCCAGTAGTCCCCTGCTAGTATCCTACGAGCAGTACTTC; CDR3 protein: CASSPLLVSYEQYF
D gene: TRBD1; J gene: TRBJ1-1; clone size: .; V gene: TRBV28; CDR3 DNA: TGTGCCAGCAGTTCCTCAAGGACAGGGGGTTTCACTGAAGCTTTCTTT; CDR3 protein: CASSSSRTGGFTEAFF
D gene: .; J gene: TRBJ1-1; clone size: medium-sized; V gene: TRBV27; CDR3 DNA: TGTGCCAGCAGTTTATTAGCGAGGGGCGGAATGGGCACTGAAGCTTTCTTT; CDR3 protein: CASSLLARGGMGTEAFF
D gene: TRBD1; J gene: TRBJ2-3; clone size: once; V gene: TRBV7-8; CDR3 DNA: TGTGCCAGCAGCTCCACAGGGGGCGGAAGGACGCAGTATTTT; CDR3 protein: CASSSTGGGRTQYF
D gene: TRBD1; J gene: TRBJ2-7; clone size: .; V gene: TRBV7-2; CDR3 DNA: TGTGCCAGCAGCCTAAGTAGGGGTTCGGGAAACAACAGGGGAGAGCAGTACTTC; CDR3 protein: CASSLSRGSGNNRGEQYF
D gene: .; J gene: TRBJ2-3; clone size: .; V gene: TRBV4-3; CDR3 DNA: TGCGCCAGCAGCCAAGACCTCGCTAGAGAAGATACGCAGTATTTT; CDR3 protein: CASSQDLAREDTQYF
D gene: .; J gene: TRBJ1-4; clone size: .; V gene: TRBV18; CDR3 DNA: TGTGCCAGCTCACCCAGGGATAGAGAAAAACTGTTTTTT; CDR3 protein: CASSPRDREKLFF
D gene: TRBD2; J gene: TRBJ2-5; clone size: .; V gene: TRBV10-2; CDR3 DNA: TGCGCCAGCAGTGAGTACGGTACTAGCGGGGGCCAAGAGACCCAGTACTTC; CDR3 protein: CASSEYGTSGGQETQYF
D gene: .; J gene: TRBJ2-3; clone size: .; V gene: TRBV5-1; CDR3 DNA: TGCGCCAGCAGTGACGAGACAGGAGGCCTCACAGATACGCAGTATTTT; CDR3 protein: CASSDETGGLTDTQYF